This TCR beta chain was obtained from a study of T cells in Graves' hyperthyroidism and ophthalmopathy. This clonotype was counted at least ten times. Deletions cut 4 bases from V and 4 bases from J, with 11 bases between. The germline gives CDR1 GTSNPN, CDR2 SVGIG (reference sequence). The CDR3 extends over 13 amino acids. It was RNA transcripts that yielded the amplified TCR beta CDR3 regions. Primed by the HTBI set, a first-round RT-PCR was run on the TCR CDR3. TCRdb reanalysed the multiplex PCR reads using MiXCR and keeps one entry per CDR3 protein. The top ten hold around 28% of the sample, which has about 400,000 distinct CDR3 sequences, roughly 13% seen once.

The V call is TRBV30, the J call TRBJ1-3; D perhaps matches TRBD1 (6 bases). Source material: blood. The receptor comes from a man in his forties or fifties with Graves' ophthalmopathy. This CDR3 reads CAWNGGPGNTIYF. The CDR3 region has the DNA TGTGCCTGGAACGGGGGGCCAGGAAACACCATATATTTT.